This T cell receptor beta chain was identified in a study of radiation and T cells in renal cell carcinoma. The V and J ends lost 7 bases and 3 bases, in that order; junction bases with no gene match: 9. CDR3 size: 15 residues. Germline CDR1 is SGHRS and CDR2 is YFSETQ. Sequenced by immunoSEQ multiplex PCR; TCRdb stores in-frame clones only, minus some. In the table there are 15,000 to 20,000 clones, approximately 59% of which are singletons. The treatment was: treatment-naive control, cytoreductive nephrectomy. Material: tumor tissue, obtained from a patient whose treatment was nephrectomy without radiotherapy. This chain links TRBV5-1 with TRBJ1-1; 10 bases agree with TRBD1. The receptor's source is a man aged 45 to 65 with renal cell carcinoma. The CDR3 bases are TGCGCCAGCGGCCCCGGGACAGGGGTGGACACTGAAGCTTTCTTT. Translated, it gives CASGPGTGVDTEAFF.